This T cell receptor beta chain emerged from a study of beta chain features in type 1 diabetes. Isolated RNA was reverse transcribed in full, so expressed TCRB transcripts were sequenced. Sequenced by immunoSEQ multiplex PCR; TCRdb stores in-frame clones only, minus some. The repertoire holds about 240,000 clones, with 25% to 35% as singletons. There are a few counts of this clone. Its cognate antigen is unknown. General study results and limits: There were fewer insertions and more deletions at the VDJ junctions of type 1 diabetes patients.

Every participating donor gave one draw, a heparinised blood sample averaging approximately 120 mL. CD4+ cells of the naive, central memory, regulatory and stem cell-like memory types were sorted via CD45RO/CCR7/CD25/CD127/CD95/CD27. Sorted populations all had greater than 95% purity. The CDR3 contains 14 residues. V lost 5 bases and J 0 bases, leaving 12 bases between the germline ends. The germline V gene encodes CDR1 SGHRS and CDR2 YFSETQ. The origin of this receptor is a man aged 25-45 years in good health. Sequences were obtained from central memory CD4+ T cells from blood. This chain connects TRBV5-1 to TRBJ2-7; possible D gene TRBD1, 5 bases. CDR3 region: CASSQGSSSYEQYF. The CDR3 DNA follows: TGCGCCAGCAGTCAGGGCTCCAGCTCCTACGAGCAGTACTTC.